A selection of T cell receptor beta chains follows, all from one sample in a study of a mutant IDH1 vaccine in newly diagnosed glioma. These receptors have no known antigen. Libraries were prepared by immunoSEQ multiplex PCR; TCRdb keeps only in-frame clonotypes and omits some of them. Here the sample spans tens of thousands of clones, around 90% being singletons. This specimen consisted of PBMCs, obtained from a glioma patient whose treatment included an IDH1 peptide vaccine. The source of these receptors is a man in his late teens or twenties with glioma. Both conserved end residues are part of each CDR3. The order of the fields is J gene, D gene, V gene, clone size, CDR3 protein, CDR3 DNA. A D gene is named only where the DNA matches it firmly. Clone size is not always given. Where it is, it says once, few, many or a class for expanded clones.

J: TRBJ1-2
D: .
V: TRBV9
size: .
CDR3: CASTPTGTANYGYTF
DNA: TGTGCCAGCACCCCCACAGGGACGGCTAACTATGGCTACACCTTC

J: TRBJ2-2
D: .
V: TRBV5-8
size: .
CDR3: CASSLVGTVLNTGELFF
DNA: TGTGCCAGCAGCTTGGTGGGCACCGTCCTGAACACCGGGGAGCTGTTTTTT

J: TRBJ1-2
D: .
V: TRBV28
size: .
CDR3: CASSLRPNYGYTF
DNA: TGTGCCAGCAGTTTACGCCCCAACTATGGCTACACCTTC

J: TRBJ1-2
D: .
V: TRBV30
size: .
CDR3: CAWSKGSSGYTF
DNA: TGTGCCTGGAGTAAAGGGAGTTCCGGCTACACCTTC

J: TRBJ2-7
D: TRBD1
V: TRBV7-2
size: .
CDR3: CASSSDRGYEQYF
DNA: TGTGCCAGCAGCTCCGACAGGGGCTACGAGCAGTACTTC

J: TRBJ1-5
D: .
V: TRBV7-9
size: .
CDR3: CASSPGGGQPQHF
DNA: TGTGCCAGCAGCCCCGGAGGGGGGCAGCCCCAGCATTTT

J: TRBJ1-2
D: TRBD1
V: TRBV7-2
size: .
CDR3: CASSPYGTGAYGYTF
DNA: TGTGCCAGCAGCCCATACGGGACAGGGGCCTATGGCTACACCTTC

J: TRBJ2-3
D: .
V: TRBV2
size: .
CDR3: CASSEEIGTQYF
DNA: TGTGCCAGCAGTGAGGAGATAGGGACGCAGTATTTT

J: TRBJ1-2
D: TRBD1
V: TRBV30
size: .
CDR3: CAWSVSVPGGREDYGYTF
DNA: TGTGCCTGGAGTGTATCCGTCCCAGGGGGTCGCGAGGACTATGGCTACACCTTC

J: TRBJ2-1
D: .
V: TRBV4-3
size: .
CDR3: CASSQDWGEQFF
DNA: TGCGCCAGCAGCCAAGATTGGGGGGAGCAGTTCTTC

J: TRBJ1-2
D: .
V: TRBV4-1
size: once
CDR3: CASSPGSDSGYTF
DNA: TGCGCCAGCAGCCCCGGCTCCGATTCGGGCTACACCTTC

J: TRBJ2-5
D: .
V: TRBV30
size: .
CDR3: CAWSVRVRETQYF
DNA: TGTGCCTGGAGTGTGCGGGTTCGGGAGACCCAGTACTTC

J: TRBJ1-5
D: .
V: TRBV7-2
size: .
CDR3: CASSLGGGGQPQHF
DNA: TGTGCCAGCAGCCTGGGGGGCGGCGGCCAGCCCCAGCATTTT

J: TRBJ1-1
D: .
V: TRBV18
size: few
CDR3: CASSPLGEAPTEAFF
DNA: TGTGCCAGCTCACCTCTGGGGGAGGCACCCACTGAAGCTTTCTTT

J: TRBJ2-1
D: TRBD2
V: TRBV6-5
size: .
CDR3: CASSYSSGGRGTEQFF
DNA: TGTGCCAGCAGTTACTCGTCTGGCGGGAGGGGGACTGAGCAGTTCTTC

J: TRBJ1-2
D: .
V: TRBV29-1
size: .
CDR3: CSVEPYPYGYTF
DNA: TGCAGCGTTGAGCCTTACCCCTATGGCTACACCTTC

J: TRBJ2-3
D: TRBD2
V: TRBV4-1
size: .
CDR3: CASSPTSGRATQYF
DNA: TGCGCCAGCAGCCCTACTAGCGGCCGAGCTACGCAGTATTTT

J: TRBJ1-2
D: .
V: TRBV29-1
size: .
CDR3: CSVWNYGYTF
DNA: TGCAGCGTCTGGAACTATGGCTACACCTTC

J: TRBJ1-1
D: .
V: TRBV7-9
size: .
CDR3: CASSLGSVTSAFF
DNA: TGTGCCAGCAGCTTAGGTTCTGTAACTTCGGCTTTCTTT

J: TRBJ1-2
D: .
V: TRBV18
size: .
CDR3: CASSQGNSYYTF
DNA: TGTGCCAGCTCACAGGGCAACAGTTACTACACCTTC

J: TRBJ1-5
D: .
V: TRBV19
size: .
CDR3: CASSILLSYQPQHF
DNA: TGTGCCAGTAGTATCCTCCTAAGCTATCAGCCCCAGCATTTT

J: TRBJ2-7
D: TRBD2
V: TRBV11-2
size: .
CDR3: CASSLAASGAYEQYF
DNA: TGTGCCAGCAGCTTAGCGGCTAGCGGAGCCTACGAGCAGTACTTC

J: TRBJ1-5
D: .
V: TRBV7-2
size: .
CDR3: CASSLSFGNQPQHF
DNA: TGTGCCAGCAGCCTTAGCTTCGGGAATCAGCCCCAGCATTTT

J: TRBJ2-7
D: .
V: TRBV27
size: .
CDR3: CASKGMGAYEQYF
DNA: TGTGCCAGCAAGGGGATGGGAGCCTACGAGCAGTACTTC

J: TRBJ2-7
D: .
V: TRBV2
size: .
CDR3: CASGLSSYEQYF
DNA: TGTGCCAGCGGACTTAGCTCCTACGAGCAGTACTTC

J: TRBJ2-7
D: .
V: TRBV19
size: .
CDR3: CASSRTPSEQYF
DNA: TGTGCCAGTAGTAGGACCCCAAGCGAGCAGTACTTC

J: TRBJ1-1
D: .
V: TRBV30
size: .
CDR3: CAWSSGRTEAFF
DNA: TGTGCCTGGAGTTCGGGGCGGACTGAAGCTTTCTTT

J: TRBJ1-5
D: .
V: TRBV4-2
size: .
CDR3: CASSQSPWEGKSQPQHF
DNA: TGTGCCAGCAGCCAATCCCCTTGGGAGGGGAAGAGTCAGCCCCAGCATTTT

J: TRBJ1-5
D: .
V: TRBV19
size: .
CDR3: CASKEARNDQPQHF
DNA: TGTGCCAGTAAGGAGGCACGGAACGATCAGCCCCAGCATTTT

J: TRBJ1-2
D: .
V: TRBV21-1
size: .
CDR3: CASSNRGNLANYGYTF
DNA: TGTGCCAGCAGCAATAGGGGCAATCTAGCTAACTATGGCTACACCTTC

J: TRBJ1-5
D: TRBD1
V: TRBV7-2
size: .
CDR3: CASSQTGGGNQPQHF
DNA: TGTGCCAGCAGCCAGACAGGGGGCGGCAATCAGCCCCAGCATTTT

J: TRBJ2-7
D: TRBD2
V: TRBV9
size: .
CDR3: CASSETGGSYEQYF
DNA: TGTGCCAGCAGCGAAACGGGGGGCTCCTACGAGCAGTACTTC

J: TRBJ2-5
D: .
V: TRBV6-1
size: .
CDR3: CASSGPSGTRQETQYF
DNA: TGTGCCAGCAGTGGACCCTCAGGGACGAGGCAAGAGACCCAGTACTTC